These 26 T cell receptor beta chains were sequenced from one sample in a study of blood T cell repertoires in COVID-19. Data came from immunoSEQ multiplex PCR; TCRdb stores just in-frame clones and leaves some out. The data contain roughly 230,000 clones, around 80% of them singletons. Sequencing used peripheral blood. These receptors came from a human donor in a cohort sampled during active COVID-19.

This clone has a handful of counts. V usage is TRBV2 and J usage is TRBJ1-1; D might be TRBD1 (5 bases). V was clipped by 4 bases and J by 5 bases, with 11 bases between them. In germline, CDR1 is SNHLY, CDR2 FYNNEI. This CDR3 comprises 13 residues. In nucleotides, the CDR3 is TGTGCCAGCAGTGGGTTTCAGGGAACTGAAGCTTTCTTT. This encodes CASSGFQGTEAFF.

The chain carries TRBV6-1 and TRBJ2-7; 10 nucleotides align to TRBD2. The CDR3 sequence is 14 residues long. V gave up 2 bases and J gave up 6 bases; unmatched junction bases: 4. Germline V gene lookup returns CDR1 MNHNS and CDR2 SASEGT. In DNA, the CDR3 is TGTGCCAGCAGTGAACTAGCGGGAGAATCCGAGCAGTACTTC. Residues: CASSELAGESEQYF.

This clone was picked up a small number of times. This chain connects TRBV12-5 to TRBJ1-2, with a possible D match to TRBD1 (6 bases). Trimming took 3 bases from V and 3 from J, leaving 14 bases between them. Germline V gene lookup returns CDR1 LGHNT and CDR2 FRNRAP. The CDR3 loop spans 15 amino acids. CDR3 amino acids: CASGFGGGADYGYTF. The CDR3, as DNA: TGTGCTAGTGGTTTCGGGGGGGGGGCGGACTATGGCTACACCTTC.

The CDR3 DNA is TGTGCCGGAGGGGTAATCCAAGAGACCCAGTACTTC. Encoded protein: CAGGVIQETQYF. The V gene is TRBV30, the J gene TRBJ2-5; TRBD2 might be the D (6 bases). The CDR3 has 12 residues. Per the germline V gene, CDR1 is GTSNPN and CDR2 is SVGIG (reference sequence). The germline V and J ends were trimmed by 8 bases and 1 base, with 11 bases remaining between them.

This sequence joins TRBV2 and TRBJ1-6, with TRBD1 matching 7 bases. Trimming cost V 4 bases and J 7 bases; bases outside gene matches: 10. The CDR3 contains 16 residues. Germline V gene lookup returns CDR1 SNHLY and CDR2 FYNNEI. The CDR3 region is CASSGTGLASNSPLHF. The CDR3 DNA sequence: TGTGCCAGCAGTGGGACAGGTCTGGCTTCAAATTCACCCCTCCACTTT.

The rearrangement links TRBV7-2 to TRBJ1-2; no clear D. The CDR3 extends over 17 amino acids. V dropped 1 base and J dropped 2 bases, with 17 bases sitting between them. Germline-derived CDR1 and CDR2 are SGHTA and FQGNSA. Written as DNA, the CDR3 is TGTGCCAGCAGCTTAGGACCCTCCCTCCGGGAGAACTATGGCTACACCTTC. Amino acids: CASSLGPSLRENYGYTF.

This sequence joins TRBV18 and TRBJ2-3; TRBD1 aligns across 12 bases. V lost 0 bases, J lost 6 bases, and 4 bases stayed unmatched. Germline loops: CDR1 KGHSH, CDR2 LQKENI. The CDR3 runs to 16 residues. CDR3 nucleotide sequence: TGTGCCAGCTCACCACCGGGACAGGGGGCCTTGGATACGCAGTATTTT. It specifies CASSPPGQGALDTQYF.

This clone appeared a single time. CDR3 bases: TGTGCCATCAGTTCCGGGACTAGCGGCACCTACGAGCAGTACTTC. This translates into CAISSGTSGTYEQYF. This chain uses TRBV10-3 with TRBJ2-7; TRBD2 aligns across 11 bases. Germline V CDR1 and CDR2: ENHRY, SYGVKD. After removal of 5 bases from V and 2 bases from J, the junction contained 5 bases not matched to a gene. CDR3 size: 15 residues.

The V gene is TRBV15, the J gene TRBJ1-1, with D maybe TRBD1 (6 bases). Germline loops: CDR1 LNHNV, CDR2 YYDKDF (reference sequence). Between the trimmed V and J ends, which lost 1 base and 7 bases, there was a span of 16 bases. The CDR3 consists of 15 residues. In DNA, the CDR3 is TGTGCCACCAGCAGAGCTAACATAGGGGGGGTTGAAGCTTTCTTT. It specifies CATSRANIGGVEAFF. The full variable domain, in which reference TRBV15 and TRBJ1-1 provide the parts outside the CDR3, is DAMVIQNPRYQVTQFGKPVTLSCSQTLNHNVMYWYQQKSSQAPKLLFHYYDKDFNNEADTPDNFQSRRPNTSFCFLDIRSPGLGDTAMYLCATSRANIGGVEAFFGQGTRLTVV.

V gene TRBV5-1 combines with J gene TRBJ2-2; TRBD2 aligns across 7 bases. The germline V gene has CDR1 SGHRS and CDR2 YFSETQ. The CDR3 covers 16 residues. J gave up 2 bases and V 0 bases, and 4 bases lay outside the gene matches. As DNA, the CDR3 is TGCGCCAGCAGCTTGGTTCTAGCGGATAACACCGGGGAGCTGTTTTTT. Translated, it gives CASSLVLADNTGELFF.

The rearrangement uses TRBV4-1 and TRBJ1-2; 7 bases align to TRBD1. V trimming: 6 bases; J trimming: 4 bases; junction bases outside the gene matches: 5. The CDR3 spans 13 residues. Germline values: CDR1 MGHRA, CDR2 YSYEKL. The CDR3, as DNA: TGCGCCAGCAGGGCGGCAGGGGGCTATGGCTACACCTTC. It codes for CASRAAGGYGYTF.

The chain employs TRBV28 and TRBJ2-7, with a weak D call TRBD2 (6 bases). Germline CDR1 and CDR2: MDHEN and SYDVKM. The CDR3 extends over 15 amino acids. V shed 5 bases and J shed 0 bases, with 14 bases lying between them. The CDR3 here is CASSPPGTGSYEQYF. As DNA, the CDR3 is TGTGCCAGCAGTCCTCCCGGGACTGGCTCCTACGAGCAGTACTTC.

The rearrangement links TRBV3-1 (or the pseudogene TRBV3-2) to TRBJ1-6; 8 nucleotides line up with TRBD1. Trimming at V came to 4 bases and at J to 7 bases, leaving 0 bases not matched to a gene. CDR3 length equals 13 residues. CDR1 is LGHDT, CDR2 YNNKEL, per germline (reference sequence). CDR3: CASSRTGNSPLHF. CDR3 coding DNA: TGTGCCAGCAGCCGGACAGGGAATTCACCCCTCCACTTT.

This clone was seen once. This chain links TRBV11-2 with TRBJ2-7; 7 bases match TRBD1. V lost 5 bases and J lost 4; bases outside the gene matches: 14. This CDR3 contains 16 residues. From germline, CDR1 is SGHAT and CDR2 FQNNGV. CDR3: CASSPLGQVLFYEQYF. The CDR3 nucleotides read TGTGCCAGCAGCCCATTAGGACAGGTTTTGTTTTACGAGCAGTACTTC.

The chain carries TRBV27 and TRBJ1-4, with D hard to call. CDR3 length equals 14 residues. V lost 4 bases and J 0 bases, leaving 6 bases between the germline ends. Germline V lookup: CDR1 MNHEY, CDR2 SMNVEV (reference sequence). CDR3 in DNA: TGTGCCAGCAGTTGGCAGGCAACTAATGAAAAACTGTTTTTT. Translating it yields CASSWQATNEKLFF.

The chain recombines TRBV5-1 with TRBJ2-6, with D tentatively TRBD2 (5 bases). Germline values: CDR1 SGHRS, CDR2 YFSETQ. The CDR3 covers 17 residues. V gave up 6 bases and J gave up 4 bases, with 20 bases separating them. The CDR3 loop reads CASTTGSHSGGANVLTF. The CDR3 nucleotides read TGCGCCAGCACCACCGGCAGTCATTCGGGAGGGGCCAACGTCCTGACTTTC.

The chain is built from TRBV7-9 and TRBJ1-4, with TRBD1 as a possible D gene (6 bases). The CDR3 totals 15 residues. Looked up from germline, CDR1 is SEHNR and CDR2 is FQNEAQ (reference sequence). Between the trimmed V and J ends, which lost 4 bases and 0 bases, there was a span of 9 bases. The CDR3 DNA follows: TGTGCCAGCAGCTCTGGACAGACAACTAATGAAAAACTGTTTTTT. It specifies CASSSGQTTNEKLFF.

This chain connects TRBV28 to TRBJ1-3, with D perhaps matching TRBD1 (6 bases). V was shortened by 5 bases and J by 0 bases, with 11 bases between the two germline ends. The germline V gene has CDR1 MDHEN and CDR2 SYDVKM. The CDR3 is 15 residues long. The CDR3 reads CASSETGRSGNTIYF. The CDR3 nucleotides are TGTGCCAGCAGTGAGACAGGCCGCTCTGGAAACACCATATATTTT.

The chain uses TRBV3-1 (or the pseudogene TRBV3-2) and TRBJ2-5; 8 nucleotides align to TRBD1. This CDR3 region has 14 residues. Germline V gene data show CDR1 as LGHDT and CDR2 as YNNKEL (reference sequence). V dropped 3 bases and J dropped 3; count of bases not matched to a gene: 3. The CDR3 nucleotides are TGTGCCAGCAGCCATAGGACAGGGAAAGAGACCCAGTACTTC. Its protein product is CASSHRTGKETQYF.

The V and J genes are TRBV4-1 and TRBJ1-4; perhaps TRBD1 as D (5 bases). Germline V gives CDR1 MGHRA, CDR2 YSYEKL. The CDR3 loop spans 17 amino acids. V was cut by 4 bases and J by 4 bases, with 19 bases left in between. CDR3 sequence: CASSPGPTQGNNEKLFF. The CDR3 region has the DNA TGCGCCAGCAGCCCTGGACCGACCCAGGGTAATAATGAAAAACTGTTTTTT.

The CDR3 DNA follows: TGTGCCAGCAGTTCACAAGGACAGTTTTACTATAGCAATCAGCCCCAGCATTTT. It specifies CASSSQGQFYYSNQPQHF. The V call is TRBV28, the J call TRBJ1-5; D is perhaps TRBD1 (6 bases). The CDR3 loop spans 18 amino acids. Germline CDR1 MDHEN, CDR2 SYDVKM. V was cut by 4 bases and J by 0 bases, with 19 bases left in between.

The chain couples TRBV12-3 or TRBV12-4 to TRBJ2-4; D is perhaps TRBD2 (6 bases). Trimming took off 8 bases at V and 9 bases at J, with 14 bases between the two ends. CDR3 length: 12 amino acids. CDR3 bases: TGTGCCAGCCGCCGCGGGGCGAGCATTCAGTACTTC. This encodes CASRRGASIQYF.

This clone was picked up one time. This chain uses TRBV15 with TRBJ2-5, with TRBD1 matching 7 bases. V was pared by 3 bases and J by 7 bases, with 8 bases of the junction left unmatched. Looked up from germline, CDR1 is LNHNV and CDR2 is YYDKDF (reference sequence). The CDR3 is 14 amino acids. The chain's CDR3 is CATSSDRQGRTQYF. DNA for the CDR3: TGTGCCACCAGCAGCGATAGACAGGGAAGGACCCAGTACTTC.

This rearrangement joins TRBV5-1 to TRBJ1-1; 7 bases match TRBD1. The trim removed 0 bases at V and 0 bases at J, leaving 2 bases unmatched. Germline V gene lookup returns CDR1 SGHRS and CDR2 YFSETQ. The CDR3 loop spans 15 amino acids. The CDR3 sequence is CASSLGDRLNTEAFF. The CDR3 region has the DNA TGCGCCAGCAGCTTGGGGGACAGATTGAACACTGAAGCTTTCTTT.

As regards this clone: Other nucleotide sequences from this sample produce the same CDR3. V gene TRBV9 combines with J gene TRBJ2-7; no clear D. The germline V gene encodes CDR1 SGDLS and CDR2 YYNGEE. The CDR3 is 14 residues long. Trimming cost V 0 bases and J 2 bases, with 9 bases left between them. Written as DNA, the CDR3 is TGTGCCAGCAGCGTAGGGCCCCGGGCCTACGAGCAGTACTTC. Translated: CASSVGPRAYEQYF.

The chain has TRBV23-1 and TRBJ1-1; D uncertain. TRBV23-1 is filed as an ORF, its function uncertain. V lost 2 bases, J lost 5 bases, and 9 bases lay in between. The CDR3 has 13 residues. The CDR3, as DNA: TGCGCCAGCAGTCAAGGTTCGGGGACTGAAGCTTTCTTT. Its translation is CASSQGSGTEAFF.